This entry lists 23 T cell receptor beta chains sequenced from one sample in a study of chemoradiotherapy in HPV16-positive cancers. Here immunoSEQ multiplex PCR was the method, and the copy in TCRdb shows in-frame clones only, minus some. Among fewer than 8,000 clones listed, roughly nine tenths were seen once. The material was obtained from a patient who underwent chemoradiotherapy. Receptors were obtained from a human donor with HPV-associated anogenital cancer.

V usage is TRBV2 and J usage is TRBJ2-3; no clear D. Trimming stripped 4 bases from V and 0 bases from J, with 8 bases between. The CDR3 contains 14 residues. CDR1 SNHLY and CDR2 FYNNEI come from the germline V gene. This CDR3 reads CASSVGSSTDTQYF. DNA for the CDR3: TGTGCCAGCAGTGTAGGATCTAGCACAGATACGCAGTATTTT.

This chain joins TRBV25-1 and TRBJ2-7, with TRBD1 matching over 9 bases. The trim removed 4 bases at V and 2 bases at J, leaving 6 bases unmatched. Germline values: CDR1 MGHDK, CDR2 SYGVNS. The CDR3 runs 15 residues. CDR3 region: CASSAPGTGPYEQYF. In DNA form, the CDR3 reads TGTGCCAGCAGTGCGCCCGGGACAGGGCCCTACGAGCAGTACTTC.

The rearrangement uses TRBV11-2 and TRBJ2-7; perhaps TRBD2 as D (5 bases). V lost 1 base and J 6 bases, leaving 10 bases between the germline ends. The CDR3 has 13 amino acids. Per the germline V gene, CDR1 is SGHAT and CDR2 is FQNNGV. CDR3: CASSLGSRGEQYF. The CDR3 nucleotides read TGTGCCAGCAGCTTAGGCAGCCGGGGCGAGCAGTACTTC. Variable domain in full (rest from reference TRBV11-2 and TRBJ2-7): EAGVAQSPRYKIIEKRQSVAFWCNPISGHATLYWYQQILGQGPKLLIQFQNNGVVDDSQLPKDRFSAERLKGVDSTLKIQPAKLEDSAVYLCASSLGSRGEQYFGPGTRLTVT.

J is TRBJ2-2 and V is TRBV7-2; D is ambiguous. The CDR3 runs to 13 residues. Germline V gene sequence: CDR1 SGHTA, CDR2 FQGNSA. Deletions cut 5 bases from V and 4 bases from J, with 8 bases between. The CDR3 protein is CASSGFGTGELFF. In nucleotides, the CDR3 is TGTGCCAGCAGCGGGTTTGGCACCGGGGAGCTGTTTTTT.

J is TRBJ2-5 and V is TRBV11-3, with D possibly matching TRBD2 (5 bases). Trimming cost V 5 bases and J 3 bases, with 16 bases left between them. Germline loops: CDR1 SGHNT, CDR2 YENEEA. The CDR3 length is 15 residues. The CDR3 spells CASSPGGREKETQYF. The DNA of the CDR3 is TGTGCCAGCAGCCCAGGAGGCCGAGAAAAAGAGACCCAGTACTTC.

This chain uses TRBV2 with TRBJ2-3, with a possible D match to TRBD2 (5 bases). The germline gives CDR1 SNHLY, CDR2 FYNNEI. The CDR3 has 16 amino acids. The V end lost 2 bases, the J end lost 4 bases, and 16 bases lay between the germline ends. This CDR3 reads CASSEYLSGGADTQYF. CDR3 sequence (DNA): TGTGCCAGCAGTGAATACCTTTCCGGAGGCGCAGATACGCAGTATTTT.

The genes are TRBV10-3 and TRBJ2-1; 13 bases map to TRBD2. Germline CDR1 ENHRY, CDR2 SYGVKD. The CDR3 consists of 13 residues. The J segment lost 9 bases and the V segment lost 4 bases, leaving 0 bases of the junction unmatched. The CDR3 DNA reads as TGTGCCATCAGTGGGACTAGCGGGAGTGAGCAGTTCTTC. This gives the protein CAISGTSGSEQFF.

The rearrangement links TRBV6-6 to TRBJ1-1; TRBD1 might be the D (6 bases). CDR1 MNHNY and CDR2 SVGAGI come from the germline V gene (reference sequence). CDR3 length equals 15 residues. V was cut by 8 bases and J by 3 bases, with 19 bases left in between. CDR3: CASASGGGWDTEAFF. In DNA form, the CDR3 reads TGTGCCAGCGCCTCGGGGGGCGGTTGGGACACTGAAGCTTTCTTT.

The CDR3: CASSEDGGSTDTQYF. The CDR3 nucleotides read TGTGCCAGCAGTGAAGATGGTGGGAGCACAGATACGCAGTATTTT. The rearrangement uses TRBV6-1 and TRBJ2-3; unclear D gene. Trimming shortened V by 1 base and J by 0 bases, and 8 bases separated the two germline ends. The CDR3 consists of 15 residues. Per germline, CDR1 MNHNS and CDR2 SASEGT.

The chain carries TRBV11-1 and TRBJ2-5, with 12 bases lining up with TRBD2. With 5 bases clipped from V and 1 base from J, the junction kept 8 bases outside the gene matches. The CDR3 loop spans 17 amino acids. In germline, CDR1 is SGHAT, CDR2 FQDESV (reference sequence). CDR3 nucleotide sequence: TGTGCCAGCAGCCGTTCTAGCGGGAGGGCCCTCCAAGAGACCCAGTACTTC. Translated, it gives CASSRSSGRALQETQYF.

The chain uses TRBV10-3 and TRBJ1-5; TRBD1 matches at 8 bases. V trimming: 2 bases; J trimming: 7 bases; junction bases outside the gene matches: 7. The CDR3 has 15 residues. Germline V gene data show CDR1 as ENHRY and CDR2 as SYGVKD. This chain's CDR3 is CAISEGQGGRQPQHF. CDR3 DNA: TGTGCCATCAGTGAGGGACAGGGAGGGCGGCAGCCCCAGCATTTT.

V usage is TRBV25-1 and J usage is TRBJ2-7, with 7 bases lining up with TRBD1. V lost 3 bases and J lost 0; bases outside the gene matches: 5. This CDR3 has 15 amino acids. Per germline, CDR1 MGHDK and CDR2 SYGVNS. CDR3 nucleotide sequence: TGTGCCAGCAGTGAGGGAAACAGGGGCTCCTACGAGCAGTACTTC. This sequence encodes CASSEGNRGSYEQYF.

This chain links TRBV19 with TRBJ1-3, with unresolved D. CDR1 is LNHDA and CDR2 is SQIVND in the germline V gene (reference sequence). The V end was cut by 3 bases, the J end by 0 bases, with 12 bases between. CDR3 length: 16 residues. The CDR3 sequence is CASSIPPVFSGNTIYF. For the CDR3, the DNA is TGTGCCAGTAGTATCCCACCTGTGTTCTCTGGAAACACCATATATTTT.

V and J are TRBV13 and TRBJ2-7; 7 bases line up with TRBD1. Germline CDR1 reads PRHDT; CDR2 reads FYEKMQ (reference sequence). This CDR3 is built from 14 residues. With V trimmed by 5 bases and J by 4 bases, 8 bases remained unmatched. CDR3 residues: CASSPPGRGYEQYF. The CDR3 DNA is TGTGCCAGCAGCCCCCCGGGCAGGGGGTACGAGCAGTACTTC.

The chain employs TRBV7-8 and TRBJ2-7; 8 nucleotides line up with TRBD1. Trimming cost V 1 base and J 6 bases; bases outside gene matches: 11. The CDR3 loop spans 16 amino acids. Germline V gene sequence: CDR1 SGHVS, CDR2 FQNEAQ. The CDR3 loop is CASSLDRQGISPEQYF. The CDR3 DNA follows: TGTGCCAGCAGCTTAGATAGACAGGGGATATCACCCGAGCAGTACTTC.

V is TRBV15 and J is TRBJ2-3; D is perhaps TRBD1 or TRBD2 (5 bases each). The germline CDR1 and CDR2 sequences are LNHNV and YYDKDF (reference sequence). The CDR3 totals 14 residues. The V end lost 0 bases, the J end lost 4 bases, and 8 bases lay between the germline ends. DNA of the CDR3: TGTGCCACCAGCAGAGATGAGGGACCAGATACGCAGTATTTT. It codes for CATSRDEGPDTQYF.

The CDR3 sequence: CASSQGGTVYQETQYF. The CDR3 DNA sequence: TGTGCCAGCAGCCAAGGGGGGACAGTGTACCAAGAGACCCAGTACTTC. This chain connects TRBV14 to TRBJ2-5; 7 nucleotides match TRBD1. J was trimmed by 0 bases and V by 1 base; bases with no gene match: 5. The germline CDR1 and CDR2 sequences are SGHDN and FVKESK. The CDR3 contains 16 residues.

The chain employs TRBV7-9 and TRBJ1-2; D gene uncertain. V was pared by 6 bases and J by 4 bases, with 12 bases between. CDR1 and CDR2 (germline): SEHNR, FQNEAQ (reference sequence). The CDR3 length is 13 residues. CDR3 sequence (DNA): TGTGCCAGCAGTGGGCCTGTCCCCTATGGCTACACCTTC. This translates into CASSGPVPYGYTF. Combining the CDR3 with reference TRBV7-9 and TRBJ1-2 gives the whole variable domain DTGVSQNPRHKITKRGQNVTFRCDPISEHNRLYWYRQTLGQGPEFLTYFQNEAQLEKSRLLSDRFSAERPKGSFSTLEIQRTEQGDSAMYLCASSGPVPYGYTFGSGTRLTVV.

The chain combines TRBV5-4 with TRBJ2-7, with D unclear. Germline CDR1 is SGHNT and CDR2 is YYREEE (reference sequence). This CDR3 has 13 amino acids. Trimming took 4 bases from V and 0 from J, leaving 8 bases between them. As DNA, the CDR3 is TGTGCCAGCAGCCTATATAGCTCCTACGAGCAGTACTTC. Translation: CASSLYSSYEQYF.

The rearrangement uses TRBV5-1 and TRBJ2-2; D remains unclear. V was clipped by 0 bases and J by 7 bases, with 10 bases between them. This CDR3 is built from 14 residues. Per germline, CDR1 SGHRS and CDR2 YFSETQ. CDR3 in amino acids: CASSLAQVVGELFF. The CDR3, as DNA: TGCGCCAGCAGCTTGGCCCAGGTTGTCGGGGAGCTGTTTTTT.

V gene TRBV6-1 combines with J gene TRBJ2-7, with a possible D match to TRBD1 (7 bases). Germline V gene data show CDR1 as MNHNS and CDR2 as SASEGT. V was pared by 6 bases and J by 5 bases, with 11 bases between. This CDR3 region has 12 residues. The CDR3 nucleotides read TGTGCCAGCAGGCGGGACAGCCACGAGCAGTACTTC. As protein: CASRRDSHEQYF.

This chain connects TRBV5-4 to TRBJ2-3; TRBD2 agrees at 15 bases. The V gene's germline CDR1 is SGHNT and CDR2 YYREEE (reference sequence). CDR3 length: 19 residues. Trimming cost V 4 bases and J 1 base; bases outside gene matches: 10. The CDR3 DNA is TGTGCCAGCAGCACCCCCGGACTAGCGGGAGGGGGAGGCACAGATACGCAGTATTTT. Protein: CASSTPGLAGGGGTDTQYF.

V usage is TRBV9 and J usage is TRBJ1-1, with no clear D. Germline V gene lookup returns CDR1 SGDLS and CDR2 YYNGEE. This CDR3 comprises 15 residues. Trimming left V 3 bases short and J 1 base short, with 13 bases between. The CDR3 region is CASSALHNGNTEAFF. CDR3 sequence (DNA): TGTGCCAGCAGCGCCCTACATAACGGGAACACTGAAGCTTTCTTT.